Presented here are 13 T cell receptor beta chains from one specimen sequenced in a study of blood T cell repertoires in COVID-19. Libraries were prepared by immunoSEQ multiplex PCR; TCRdb keeps only in-frame clonotypes and omits some of them. The repertoire holds 120,000 to 150,000 clones, with over 80% as singletons. Specimen: peripheral blood. The source is a woman of 80 years or more with acute or convalescent COVID-19.

The V call is TRBV14, the J call TRBJ2-7; tentatively, D is TRBD1 (5 bases). Trimming removed 1 base at V and 0 bases at J, with 10 bases between. The CDR3 consists of 15 residues. From germline, CDR1 is SGHDN and CDR2 FVKESK. The CDR3 protein is CASSQVQGVSYEQYF. CDR3 DNA: TGTGCCAGCAGCCAAGTACAAGGGGTCTCCTACGAGCAGTACTTC.

The V gene is TRBV6-1, the J gene TRBJ1-2; 12 nucleotides match TRBD1. The junction had 5 bases not matched to a gene; V was cut back by 2 bases and J by 7 bases. CDR1 is MNHNS and CDR2 is SASEGT in the germline V gene. This CDR3 contains 15 residues. DNA for the CDR3: TGTGCCAGCAGTGAACAGGGACAGGGGGCGCGTGGCTACACCTTC. Protein: CASSEQGQGARGYTF.

In its sample, this clone was seen once. This rearrangement joins TRBV6-5 to TRBJ2-7; 9 bases match TRBD2. The CDR3 spans 15 residues. With 5 bases clipped from V and 2 bases from J, the junction kept 7 bases outside the gene matches. Germline CDR1 is MNHEY and CDR2 is SVGAGI. The CDR3 is CASSPLAGDAYEQYF. The CDR3 DNA reads as TGTGCCAGCAGTCCCTTAGCGGGGGACGCCTACGAGCAGTACTTC.

This chain joins TRBV25-1 and TRBJ1-4; no firm D call. The germline V gene has CDR1 MGHDK and CDR2 SYGVNS. V dropped 5 bases and J dropped 0 bases, with 13 bases sitting between them. This CDR3 spans 16 amino acids. This CDR3 reads CASSPKSGATNEKLFF. The CDR3 region has the DNA TGTGCCAGCAGTCCTAAGTCCGGGGCAACTAATGAAAAACTGTTTTTT.

The count of this clone is one. The rearrangement uses TRBV7-2 and TRBJ1-2, with TRBD1 matching 8 bases. The CDR3 is 11 amino acids. Losses at the gene ends were 8 bases for V and 10 bases for J; bases not matched to a gene: 6. CDR1 is SGHTA and CDR2 is FQGNSA in the germline V gene. In nucleotides, the CDR3 is TGTGCCAGCGGCGACAGGGGAATCTACACCTTC. Translation gives CASGDRGIYTF.

This clone showed up just a few times. V usage is TRBV18 and J usage is TRBJ2-7; 7 nucleotides align to TRBD1. V lost 0 bases, J lost 5 bases, and 4 bases stayed unmatched. CDR3 length: 14 amino acids. Per germline, CDR1 KGHSH and CDR2 LQKENI. The CDR3 DNA reads as TGTGCCAGCTCACCACCAGGGGGCTTCCACGAGCAGTACTTC. The encoded protein is CASSPPGGFHEQYF.

CDR3 bases: TGTGCCAGTAGTCGCCTAGGACTGAACTCTGGAAACACCATATATTTT. It codes for CASSRLGLNSGNTIYF. The chain links TRBV19 to TRBJ1-3; no firm D call. Trimming took off 5 bases at V and 0 bases at J, with 14 bases between the two ends. The CDR3 covers 16 residues. Germline-derived CDR1 and CDR2 are LNHDA and SQIVND (reference sequence).

The rearrangement links TRBV2 to TRBJ2-1; possibly TRBD1 for D (7 bases). The CDR3 totals 15 residues. Germline V lookup: CDR1 SNHLY, CDR2 FYNNEI. Trimming took off 6 bases at V and 4 bases at J, with 16 bases between the two ends. For the CDR3, the DNA is TGTGCCAGCAGATCGGGCAGGGGGGAGTACAATGAGCAGTTCTTC. Protein sequence: CASRSGRGEYNEQFF.

V gene TRBV7-3 combines with J gene TRBJ1-1, with 8 positions matching TRBD1. This CDR3 contains 13 residues. Trimming took 5 bases from V and 5 from J; bases not matched to a gene: 4. Germline V lookup: CDR1 SGHTA, CDR2 FQGTGA. The CDR3 sequence is CASSPGQGTEAFF. Written as DNA, the CDR3 is TGTGCCAGCAGCCCCGGACAGGGAACTGAAGCTTTCTTT. Full variable domain (outside the CDR3, taken from reference TRBV7-3 and TRBJ1-1): GAGVSQTPSNKVTEKGKYVELRCDPISGHTALYWYRQSLGQGPEFLIYFQGTGAADDSGLPNDRFFAVRPEGSVSTLKIQRTERGDSAVYLCASSPGQGTEAFFGQGTRLTVV.

The chain is built from TRBV15 and TRBJ1-1, with D hard to call. V lost 0 bases to trimming and J lost 4 bases, with 12 bases between them. CDR1 and CDR2 (germline): LNHNV, YYDKDF (reference sequence). The CDR3 totals 15 residues. CDR3 in DNA: TGTGCCACCAGCAGAGATTTTCGAACGAGCACTGAAGCTTTCTTT. Translated: CATSRDFRTSTEAFF.

The V gene is TRBV27, the J gene TRBJ1-5; no firm D call. The germline V gene encodes CDR1 MNHEY and CDR2 SMNVEV (reference sequence). The CDR3 is made up of 15 amino acids. V lost 5 bases and J lost 4, with 15 bases in between. The CDR3 here is CASSPAAVINQPQHF. Written as DNA, the CDR3 is TGTGCCAGCAGTCCCGCCGCAGTGATTAATCAGCCCCAGCATTTT.

The CDR3 is CAIASGTSLMEEQFF. CDR3 nucleotides: TGTGCCATAGCATCCGGGACTAGCCTGATGGAGGAGCAGTTCTTC. The chain links TRBV19 to TRBJ2-1, with 9 bases matching TRBD2. CDR1 and CDR2 from the germline V gene are LNHDA and SQIVND (reference sequence). CDR3 length equals 15 residues. V lost 10 bases and J lost 10; bases outside the gene matches: 17.

Turning to this clone: The junction differs from germline at one of its ends, possibly a read error. The V gene is TRBV6-6, the J gene TRBJ1-1; no clear D. Germline V gene data show CDR1 as MNHNY and CDR2 as SVGAGI (reference sequence). The CDR3 covers 13 residues. The CDR3 DNA reads TGTGCCAGCAGTGCCCGCCGGAGGGCTGAGGCTTTCTTT. It translates to CASSARRRAEAFF.